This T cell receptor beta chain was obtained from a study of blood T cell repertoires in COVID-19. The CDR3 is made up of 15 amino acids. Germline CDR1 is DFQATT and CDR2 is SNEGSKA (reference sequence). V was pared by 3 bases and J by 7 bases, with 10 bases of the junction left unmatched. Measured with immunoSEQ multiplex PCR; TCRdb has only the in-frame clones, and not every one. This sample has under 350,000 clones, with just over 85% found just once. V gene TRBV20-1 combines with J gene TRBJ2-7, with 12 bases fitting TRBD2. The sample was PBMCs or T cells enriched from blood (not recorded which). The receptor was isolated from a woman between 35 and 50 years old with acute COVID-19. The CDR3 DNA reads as TGCAGTGCTAGTCTAGCGGGAGGGCCACCGGGGGAGCAGTACTTC. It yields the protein CSASLAGGPPGEQYF.